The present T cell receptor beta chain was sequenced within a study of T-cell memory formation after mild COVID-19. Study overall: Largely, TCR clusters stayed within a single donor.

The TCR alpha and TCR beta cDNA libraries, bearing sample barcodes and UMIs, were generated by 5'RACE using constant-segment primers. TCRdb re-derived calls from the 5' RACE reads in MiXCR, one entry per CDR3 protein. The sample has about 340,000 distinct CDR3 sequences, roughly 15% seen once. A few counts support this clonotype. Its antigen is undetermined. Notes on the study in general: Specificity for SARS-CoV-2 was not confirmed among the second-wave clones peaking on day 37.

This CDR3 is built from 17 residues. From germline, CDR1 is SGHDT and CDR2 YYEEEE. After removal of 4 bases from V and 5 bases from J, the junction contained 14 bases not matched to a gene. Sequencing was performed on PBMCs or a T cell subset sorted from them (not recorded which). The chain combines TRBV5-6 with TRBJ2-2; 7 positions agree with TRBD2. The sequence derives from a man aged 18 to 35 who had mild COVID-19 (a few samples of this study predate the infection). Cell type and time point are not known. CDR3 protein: CASSPFGGKGLTGELFF. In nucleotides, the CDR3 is TGTGCCAGCAGCCCGTTCGGGGGGAAGGGTTTGACCGGGGAGCTGTTTTTT.